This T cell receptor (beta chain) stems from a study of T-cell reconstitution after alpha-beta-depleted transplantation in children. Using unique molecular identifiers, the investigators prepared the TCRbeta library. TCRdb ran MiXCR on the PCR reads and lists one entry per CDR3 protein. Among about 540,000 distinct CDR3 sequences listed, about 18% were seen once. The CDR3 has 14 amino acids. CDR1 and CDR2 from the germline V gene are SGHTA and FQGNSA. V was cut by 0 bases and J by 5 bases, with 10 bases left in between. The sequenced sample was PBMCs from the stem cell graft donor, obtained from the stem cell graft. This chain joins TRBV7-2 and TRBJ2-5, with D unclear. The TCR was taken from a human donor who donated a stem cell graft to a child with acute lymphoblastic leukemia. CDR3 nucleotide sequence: TGTGCCAGCAGCTTAGCGGGTCCCGCGGAGACCCAGTACTTC. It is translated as CASSLAGPAETQYF.